This T cell receptor beta chain was retrieved from a study of blood T cell repertoires in COVID-19 (dated by TCRdb to the early 2020s). In terms of the full investigation: Samples covering the acute and convalescent phases of COVID-19 were provided by collaborators in the United States, Italy and Spain. Samples were obtained from the ongoing ImmuneRACE study (first 160 participants) and from approximately 1,200 subjects provided by 6 global collaborators. Sample metadata almost always included a de-identified subject ID, COVID-19 status, age in years and sex. The prospective study material was composed of cDNA or gDNA derived from T cells, B-cell-depleted T cells, or PBMCs. The dataset comprised deeply sampled blood TCRbeta repertoires from subjects exposed to, actively infected with, or recovered from COVID-19. HLA class I and class II types, where available, came from metadata supplied by the sample provider rather than from assay-based typing. The repertoires were released in a freely available public database intended as a resource for research on the immune response to SARS-CoV-2.

Overall study outcomes, separate from this receptor: Clinical and demographic metadata were provided uncurated, with the amount varying by source and participant.

About this clone: The clone's antigen remains unknown. No much larger clone exists at a distance of one base, and base qualities are not known.

TCRbeta CDR3 regions were amplified from genomic DNA using the immunoSEQ Assay, a bias-controlled multiplex PCR. The authors' pipeline ran thus. The number of nucleated cells in each sample was estimated by amplification of reference gene primers within the assay. Sequence reads were collapsed and filtered to measure the absolute abundance of every unique TCRbeta CDR3 rearrangement. For each sample, productive Simpson clonality was calculated by taking the square root of Simpson's diversity index across productive rearrangements. Drawn from immuneACCESS, this table holds only the in-frame rearrangements with V and J called that TCRdb kept. Clones are partly lost; checked studies trace under half to an unresolved V gene and leave the rest unexplained. The V and J calls and the clone size are those of that table, but D and trimming were determined from the DNA. The sample has around 85,000 clones on record, more than 85% of them singletons. Of the sample, approximately 1.2% falls within the top ten clones.

Enrolling through a virtual design, the prospective study's participants ranged in age from roughly 18 to 95 years and lived across around 25 United States geographic areas. Cohort assignment in the prospective study relied on participant-reported clinical history from a screening survey and a study questionnaire. Mobile phlebotomists in the prospective study collected whole blood, serum and a nasopharyngeal or oropharyngeal swab from every participant. Over a roughly 2-month period, participants in the prospective study had the option of providing additional blood draws and questionnaires. Blood samples from the prospective study were shipped frozen or at room temperature prior to DNA extraction. Clipping removes 4 bases from V and 8 bases from J, with 8 as the unmatched junction base count. The CDR3 starts with the cysteine, ends with the phenylalanine, and has 15 residues. The DNA shown is the 45-base CDR3, in frame from base 1. From the germline V gene, CDR1 is KGHDR and CDR2 is SFDVKD.

The chain couples TRBV24-1 to TRBJ1-4, and TRBD1 aligns with 8 junction nucleotides. This TCR was sampled from a woman between 50 and 59 years old with acute COVID-19. The sequenced sample consisted of PBMCs or T cells enriched from blood (not recorded which). The nucleotides are TGTGCCACCAGTGAATCCGGGACAGGTGGGGAAAAACTGTTTTTT. It translates to CATSESGTGGEKLFF.